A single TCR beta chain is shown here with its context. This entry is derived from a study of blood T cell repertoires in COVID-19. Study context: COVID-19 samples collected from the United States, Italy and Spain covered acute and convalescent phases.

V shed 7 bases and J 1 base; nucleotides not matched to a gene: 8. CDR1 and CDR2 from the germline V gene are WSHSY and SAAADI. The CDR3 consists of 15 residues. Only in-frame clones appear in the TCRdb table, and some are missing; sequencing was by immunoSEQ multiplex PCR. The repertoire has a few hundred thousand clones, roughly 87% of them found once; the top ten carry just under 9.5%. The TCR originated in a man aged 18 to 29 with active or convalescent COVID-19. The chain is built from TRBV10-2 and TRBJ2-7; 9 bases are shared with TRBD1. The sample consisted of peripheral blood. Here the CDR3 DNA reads TGCGCCAGCACTGGTGGACAGGGGCGTTCCTACGAGCAGTACTTC. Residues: CASTGGQGRSYEQYF.